The entry below gives a single T cell receptor beta chain sequence along with its context. Its target is not known. The source of the sample is a study of long-term antiretroviral therapy in people with HIV. No donor had fewer than one pre-ART PBMC sample or fewer than two post-ART PBMC samples. Findings of the study overall: Clonal expansions arising prior to ART prevailed in the repertoire at every time point. Repertoires with HIV possessed tighter CDR3 length spans than those of controls.

At survey level, the immunoSEQ assay was run in its v3.0 version. Sequenced by immunoSEQ multiplex PCR; TCRdb stores in-frame clones only, minus some. The sample gives thousands of clones, over 70% of which show up once; approximately 14% is in the top ten. The sequence came from a man in his forties with HIV. Source: unsorted PBMCs, taken about 2.5 years before starting antiretroviral therapy.

The CDR3 DNA is TGTGCCAGCAGGGTGAAAGATACGCAGTATTTT. Encoded protein: CASRVKDTQYF. This rearrangement joins TRBV6-6 to TRBJ2-3, with unresolved D. Germline values: CDR1 MNHNY, CDR2 SVGAGI (reference sequence). V lost 6 bases to trimming and J lost 5 bases, with 6 bases between them. The CDR3 sequence is 11 residues long.